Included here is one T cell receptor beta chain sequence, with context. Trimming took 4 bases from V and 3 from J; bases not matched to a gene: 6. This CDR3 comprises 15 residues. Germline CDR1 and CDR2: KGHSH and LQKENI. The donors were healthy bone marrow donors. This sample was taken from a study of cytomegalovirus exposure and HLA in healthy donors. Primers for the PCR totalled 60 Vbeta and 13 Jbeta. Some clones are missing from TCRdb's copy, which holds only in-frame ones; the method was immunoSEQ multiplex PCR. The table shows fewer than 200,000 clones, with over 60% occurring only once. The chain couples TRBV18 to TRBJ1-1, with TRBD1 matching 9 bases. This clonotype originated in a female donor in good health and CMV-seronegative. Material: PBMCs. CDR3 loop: CASSRDRVRYTEAFF. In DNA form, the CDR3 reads TGTGCCAGCTCACGGGACAGGGTGAGATACACTGAAGCTTTCTTT.